One and the same sample provided the 23 T cell receptor beta chains below, sequenced in a study of CD8 T cells in ankylosing spondylitis. Via MiXCR, TCRdb re-called the 5' RACE reads, giving one row per CDR3 protein. The data show about 220,000 distinct CDR3 sequences, approximately 7.4% seen once. Study-wide points: For ankylosing spondylitis blood, a TCR beta motif of about eight highly homologous variants appeared characteristic.

No antigen is known for these receptors. Sequenced material: blood, either unsorted or a sorted T cell fraction (not recorded which). Receptor source: a male donor with ankylosing spondylitis.

The chain uses TRBV20-1 and TRBJ2-7; D tentatively reads TRBD1 or TRBD2 (5 bases each). The V end lost 3 bases, the J end lost 5 bases, and 17 bases lay between the germline ends. The CDR3 runs to 14 residues. The germline CDR1 and CDR2 sequences are DFQATT and SNEGSKA (reference sequence). The DNA for the CDR3 is TGCAGTGCTAGTGTACTAGACAGTCCCCACGAGCAGTACTTC. This gives the protein CSASVLDSPHEQYF.

This clonotype was picked up many times. This chain links TRBV7-9 with TRBJ2-3, with 7 bases identical to TRBD1. Germline V CDR1 and CDR2: SEHNR, FQNEAQ (reference sequence). The V gene end was trimmed by 3 bases and the J gene end by 1 base; junction bases not matched to a gene: 4. This CDR3 comprises 15 residues. The CDR3 DNA sequence: TGTGCCAGCAGCTTCCGACAGGGTCGCACAGATACGCAGTATTTT. This translates into CASSFRQGRTDTQYF. The whole variable domain, filled in from reference TRBV7-9 and TRBJ2-3, reads DTGVSQNPRHKITKRGQNVTFRCDPISEHNRLYWYRQTLGQGPEFLTYFQNEAQLEKSRLLSDRFSAERPKGSFSTLEIQRTEQGDSAMYLCASSFRQGRTDTQYFGPGTRLTVL.

Many counts were recorded for this clonotype. The rearrangement uses TRBV4-1 and TRBJ2-1; a weak D match, TRBD1 (6 bases). Germline CDR1 is MGHRA and CDR2 is YSYEKL. The germline V and J ends were trimmed by 6 bases and 4 bases, with 10 bases remaining between them. This CDR3 has 13 residues. The CDR3 region is CASRGAGYNEQFF. CDR3 coding DNA: TGCGCCAGCAGGGGGGCCGGGTACAATGAGCAGTTCTTC.

This clonotype came up many times. As DNA, the CDR3 is TGTGCCAGCAGCTTAGGAATCCGGGCTTACGAGCAGTACTTC. This codes for CASSLGIRAYEQYF. The gene calls are TRBV7-2 and TRBJ2-7; D gene unclear. This CDR3 contains 14 residues. Trimming took off 1 base at V and 4 bases at J, with 11 bases between the two ends. Germline V gene data show CDR1 as SGHTA and CDR2 as FQGNSA.

In its sample, this clonotype was seen many times. The chain combines TRBV7-9 with TRBJ1-1; D is perhaps TRBD1 (5 bases). The V and J ends lost 2 bases and 3 bases respectively, with 7 bases between them. The CDR3 totals 13 residues. CDR1 SEHNR and CDR2 FQNEAQ come from the germline V gene (reference sequence). CDR3 amino acids: CASSLLRDTEAFF. CDR3 coding DNA: TGTGCCAGCAGCTTACTCAGGGACACTGAAGCTTTCTTT.

Comment on this clonotype: Sequence at one end of the junction differs from germline and may be a read error. V is TRBV20-1 and J is TRBJ2-5; 9 bases are a match to TRBD1. The length of the CDR3 is 17 residues. Germline-derived CDR1 and CDR2 are DFQATT and SNEGSKA (reference sequence). The chain's CDR3 is CSARGTGTGKRWETQYF. The CDR3 DNA reads TGCAGTGCCAGAGGGACGGGGACAGGGAAGAGGTGGGAGACCCAGTACTTC.

This clonotype was recorded at least ten times. The chain is built from TRBV12-3 or TRBV12-4 and TRBJ1-2; D might be TRBD1 (5 bases). The length of the CDR3 is 15 residues. V lost 5 bases and J lost 6, with 19 bases in between. CDR3: CASSPRGDAVDGYTF. In DNA form, the CDR3 reads TGTGCCAGCAGTCCCCGAGGGGACGCGGTGGATGGCTACACCTTC.

This clonotype has at least ten counts. The rearrangement links TRBV7-9 to TRBJ1-1, with a tentative D call TRBD1 (5 bases). The V gene's germline CDR1 is SEHNR and CDR2 FQNEAQ (reference sequence). The CDR3 sequence is 15 residues long. Trimming cost V 5 bases and J 5 bases, with 18 bases left between them. CDR3 in DNA: TGTGCCAGCAGCCGAGAGTCGGGGCTGTGGACTGAAGCTTTCTTT. This translates into CASSRESGLWTEAFF.

This clonotype has ten or more counts. The rearrangement joins TRBV7-2 to TRBJ2-7; D not resolved. The CDR3 has 12 residues. Germline values: CDR1 SGHTA, CDR2 FQGNSA. Trimming took off 4 bases at V and 0 bases at J, with 4 bases between the two ends. The DNA of the CDR3 is TGTGCCAGCAGCTCGCTCTCCTACGAGCAGTACTTC. As protein: CASSSLSYEQYF.

J is TRBJ2-7 and V is TRBV29-1, with D possibly being TRBD1 (6 bases). CDR3 length: 15 amino acids. The germline V gene has CDR1 SQVTM and CDR2 ANQGSEA. Trimming cost V 3 bases and J 2 bases, with 17 bases left between them. The CDR3 DNA reads as TGCAGCGTTGAGATAAGGACAGCCAAACCCTACGAGCAGTACTTC. Amino acid sequence: CSVEIRTAKPYEQYF.

This clonotype turned up a few times. The chain couples TRBV20-1 to TRBJ2-1; D gene unclear. V gave up 5 bases and J gave up 0 bases, with 20 bases separating them. Germline CDR1 reads DFQATT; CDR2 reads SNEGSKA (reference sequence). This CDR3 is built from 17 residues. CDR3 DNA sequence: TGCAGTGCTCACCGTGGGCAGCGCCGATCCTCCTACAATGAGCAGTTCTTC. It is translated as CSAHRGQRRSSYNEQFF.

The chain combines TRBV19 with TRBJ2-2; perhaps TRBD1 as D (6 bases). Trimming shortened V by 2 bases and J by 5 bases, and 6 bases separated the two germline ends. From germline, CDR1 is LNHDA and CDR2 SQIVND (reference sequence). This CDR3 spans 13 amino acids. CDR3 DNA: TGTGCCAGTAGTATACAGGGGACCGGGGAGCTGTTTTTT. Translating it yields CASSIQGTGELFF.

The V and J genes are TRBV12-3 or TRBV12-4 and TRBJ1-2; TRBD1 might be the D (5 bases). V gave up 11 bases and J gave up 8 bases, with 27 bases separating them. CDR3 length: 15 residues. This chain's CDR3 is CAASGTQDGRVGYTF. CDR3 nucleotide sequence: TGTGCCGCAAGCGGGACGCAGGATGGACGGGTCGGCTACACCTTC.

This clonotype was seen at least ten times. The genes are TRBV27 and TRBJ1-6, with D unresolved. Per germline, CDR1 MNHEY and CDR2 SMNVEV (reference sequence). This CDR3 is 15 amino acids long. The V end lost 1 base, the J end lost 9 bases, and 13 bases lay between the germline ends. The CDR3 sequence is CASSLLGQVSSPLHF. The CDR3, as DNA: TGTGCCAGCAGTTTATTGGGTCAGGTCTCTTCACCCCTCCACTTT.

This clonotype was recorded at least ten times. The chain has TRBV12-3 or TRBV12-4 and TRBJ2-7, with D possibly being TRBD1 (5 bases). Between the trimmed V and J ends, which lost 3 bases and 6 bases, there was a span of 12 bases. The CDR3 contains 13 residues. In DNA form, the CDR3 reads TGTGCCAGCAGTTTTCTAGGGGCCGGCGAGCAGTACTTC. This encodes CASSFLGAGEQYF.

This clonotype was recorded at least ten times. V gene TRBV15 combines with J gene TRBJ2-4; TRBD1 or TRBD2 may be the D gene (6 bases each). This CDR3 is built from 18 residues. The V end was cut by 0 bases, the J end by 0 bases, with 15 bases between. Looked up from germline, CDR1 is LNHNV and CDR2 is YYDKDF (reference sequence). The CDR3 sequence: CATSRDFDSGAAKNIQYF. The CDR3 DNA reads as TGTGCCACCAGCAGAGATTTTGACTCGGGGGCAGCCAAAAACATTCAGTACTTC.

This chain uses TRBV15 with TRBJ2-7; TRBD2 agrees at 11 bases. After removal of 0 bases from V and 1 base from J, the junction contained 2 bases not matched to a gene. The germline gives CDR1 LNHNV, CDR2 YYDKDF (reference sequence). This CDR3 region has 16 residues. CDR3 protein: CATSRDRLAGSYEQYF. The CDR3 DNA follows: TGTGCCACCAGCAGAGACCGACTAGCGGGGTCCTACGAGCAGTACTTC.

This clonotype was observed at least ten times. The V and J genes are TRBV3-1 and TRBJ1-5, with TRBD1 identical over 10 bases. Per the germline V gene, CDR1 is LGHDT and CDR2 is YNNKEL (reference sequence). This CDR3 contains 15 residues. The V gene end was trimmed by 1 base and the J gene end by 6 bases; junction bases not matched to a gene: 3. The CDR3, as DNA: TGTGCCAGCAGCCAAGGACAGGGGGCGACTCAGCCCCAGCATTTT. It codes for CASSQGQGATQPQHF.

The sample holds many counts of this clonotype. CDR3 nucleotides: TGCGCCAGCAGCCAGGGGGGACCGACCTACGAGCAGTACTTC. Translating gives CASSQGGPTYEQYF. The chain employs TRBV4-3 and TRBJ2-7; D perhaps matches TRBD2 (6 bases). From germline, CDR1 is LGHNA and CDR2 YSLEER. The CDR3 is 14 residues long. V lost 3 bases and J lost 2, with 11 bases in between.

This clonotype appeared many times. The chain links TRBV29-1 to TRBJ2-7; D may be TRBD1 (7 bases). Trimming stripped 6 bases from V and 4 bases from J, with 16 bases between. The CDR3 loop spans 13 amino acids. Germline V gene lookup returns CDR1 SQVTM and CDR2 ANQGSEA. CDR3 coding DNA: TGCAGCGTCCAGGGGGGACTGATTTACGAGCAGTACTTC. Amino acid sequence: CSVQGGLIYEQYF.

This clonotype was observed at least ten times. This chain connects TRBV7-9 to TRBJ2-7, with TRBD2 identical over 7 bases. The trim removed 3 bases at V and 3 bases at J, leaving 14 bases unmatched. CDR3 size: 17 residues. Germline V CDR1 and CDR2: SEHNR, FQNEAQ (reference sequence). The CDR3 sequence is CASSFPGGGASGYEQYF. The CDR3 DNA is TGTGCCAGCAGCTTCCCGGGAGGAGGAGCTAGCGGCTACGAGCAGTACTTC.

This clonotype has at least ten counts. The V call is TRBV27, the J call TRBJ1-5; D is ambiguous. The CDR3 spans 17 residues. Germline V gene lookup returns CDR1 MNHEY and CDR2 SMNVEV (reference sequence). Trimming cost V 5 bases and J 3 bases, with 20 bases left between them. CDR3 sequence: CASSPLSRNGNNQPQHF. CDR3 coding DNA: TGTGCCAGCAGTCCCCTCAGTAGAAATGGGAACAATCAGCCCCAGCATTTT.

This clonotype was seen only a few times. CDR3 sequence (DNA): TGTGCCAGCAGTTACGACGGGAGTACAGATACGCAGTATTTT. Protein sequence: CASSYDGSTDTQYF. This chain connects TRBV6-5 to TRBJ2-3; D possibly corresponds to TRBD2 (6 bases). V was trimmed by 2 bases and J by 3 bases, leaving 9 bases between them. Germline V gives CDR1 MNHEY, CDR2 SVGAGI. The CDR3 loop spans 14 amino acids.